The source of this T cell receptor (beta chain) is a study of blood T cell repertoires in COVID-19. Study-level information: COVID-19 samples from acute and convalescent phases originated in the United States, Italy and Spain. PBMCs, B-cell-depleted T cells, or T cells provided the cDNA or gDNA that made up the material.

Germline CDR1 reads SNHLY; CDR2 reads FYNNEI. The CDR3 length is 15 residues. Trimming took 1 base from V and 4 from J; bases not matched to a gene: 2. Authors' analysis steps: Reference gene primer amplification yielded estimated nucleated cell counts. TCRdb's table, derived via immunoSEQ multiplex PCR, lists solely in-frame clones and lacks some. V, J and clone size are taken as reported in that table, and D and trimming were inferred from the DNA itself. This table holds about 100,000 clones, roughly 87% found once. Material for sequencing was peripheral blood. The receptor comes from a man aged 25-45 years in a cohort sampled during active COVID-19. This sequence joins TRBV2 and TRBJ2-5, with TRBD1 matching 11 bases. In nucleotides, the CDR3 is TGTGCCAGCAGTGAAGGGACAGGGGGCGGAGAGACCCAGTACTTC. Protein product: CASSEGTGGGETQYF.